Listed here are 18 T cell receptor beta chains from one sample, sequenced in a study of T-cell memory formation after mild COVID-19. TCRdb fed the 5' RACE reads into MiXCR, producing one record per CDR3 protein. The data contain some 290,000 distinct CDR3 sequences, about 16% of them singletons. Sequencing input: PBMCs or a T cell subset sorted from them (not recorded which). Every receptor here comes from a man aged 18 to 35 who had mild COVID-19 (a few samples of this study predate the infection). Cell type and time point are not known.

This clonotype came up a few times. In DNA, the CDR3 is TGTGCCAGCAGCTTAGACGGCGTGTGGGAGACCCAGTACTTC. It specifies CASSLDGVWETQYF. The chain recombines TRBV7-2 with TRBJ2-5; D remains unclear. The CDR3 spans 14 residues. Germline CDR1 SGHTA, CDR2 FQGNSA. V lost 1 base and J lost 5, with 11 bases in between.

J is TRBJ2-2 and V is TRBV14, with 7 bases identical to TRBD2. Germline trimming cut 0 bases from V and 4 bases from J; bases unmatched to any gene: 5. The CDR3 sequence is 16 residues long. CDR1 SGHDN and CDR2 FVKESK come from the germline V gene. The CDR3 DNA sequence: TGTGCCAGCAGCCAAGATCTTTGGGGGGGCACCGGGGAGCTGTTTTTT. This codes for CASSQDLWGGTGELFF.

The chain is built from TRBV5-1 and TRBJ2-1, with a weak D call TRBD1 (5 bases). The germline V and J ends were trimmed by 4 bases and 10 bases, with 9 bases remaining between them. Germline V gene sequence: CDR1 SGHRS, CDR2 YFSETQ. CDR3 length: 11 amino acids. As DNA, the CDR3 is TGCGCCAGCAGCCCGAACAGGGAGCAGTTCTTC. Its protein is CASSPNREQFF. The whole variable domain, filled in from reference TRBV5-1 and TRBJ2-1, reads KAGVTQTPRYLIKTRGQQVTLSCSPISGHRSVSWYQQTPGQGLQFLFEYFSETQRNKGNFPGRFSGRQFSNSRSEMNVSTLELGDSALYLCASSPNREQFFGPGTRLTVL.

In its sample, this clonotype was seen a few times. The chain couples TRBV7-2 to TRBJ2-3, with 8 bases lining up with TRBD2. Germline loops: CDR1 SGHTA, CDR2 FQGNSA. The CDR3 sequence is 15 residues long. The ends lost 5 bases at V and 5 bases at J; junction bases unmatched: 9. The CDR3 coding sequence is TGTGCCAGCAGCGATCGGGGGGGCCACGGAGATACGCAGTATTTT. Amino acid sequence: CASSDRGGHGDTQYF. The complete variable domain, with remaining parts taken from reference TRBV7-2 and TRBJ2-3, reads GAGVSQSPSNKVTEKGKDVELRCDPISGHTALYWYRQSLGQGLEFLIYFQGNSAPDKSGLPSDRFSAERTGGSVSTLTIQRTQQEDSAVYLCASSDRGGHGDTQYFGPGTRLTVL.

This chain connects TRBV9 to TRBJ2-1; 9 nucleotides match TRBD2. The CDR3 is 15 residues long. CDR1 is SGDLS, CDR2 YYNGEE, per germline. Unmatched junction bases numbered 2, after V lost 2 bases and J lost 2 bases. Here the CDR3 reads CASSVRGGAYNEQFF. CDR3 in DNA: TGTGCCAGCAGCGTCCGCGGGGGGGCCTACAATGAGCAGTTCTTC.

The chain has TRBV6-2 or TRBV6-3 and TRBJ2-7; 7 bases are shared with TRBD1. The CDR3 runs to 16 residues. V lost 2 bases and J lost 3; bases outside the gene matches: 10. Germline CDR1 MNHEY, CDR2 SVGEGT. The CDR3 loop is CASSYPGTVGNYEQYV. The CDR3 coding sequence is TGTGCCAGCAGTTACCCTGGGACAGTCGGCAACTACGAGCAGTACGTC.

Only a few counts were recorded for this clonotype. The chain joins TRBV15 to TRBJ2-7; 11 bases line up with TRBD1. Per the germline V gene, CDR1 is LNHNV and CDR2 is YYDKDF (reference sequence). This CDR3 contains 13 residues. V was clipped by 11 bases and J by 4 bases; unmatched bases: 7. In DNA form, the CDR3 reads TGTGCCGTCGAGGGGACAGGGGGATACGAGCAGTACTTC. Its protein is CAVEGTGGYEQYF.

The chain is built from TRBV5-1 and TRBJ2-2; D unclear. Between the trimmed V and J ends, which lost 3 bases and 0 bases, there was a span of 12 bases. Germline assignment: CDR1 SGHRS and CDR2 YFSETQ. The CDR3 totals 16 residues. The CDR3, as DNA: TGCGCCAGCAGCTCGCTAGTAGGGCCGAACACCGGGGAGCTGTTTTTT. Its protein product is CASSSLVGPNTGELFF. The entire variable domain, with the rest obtained from reference TRBV5-1 and TRBJ2-2, is as follows: KAGVTQTPRYLIKTRGQQVTLSCSPISGHRSVSWYQQTPGQGLQFLFEYFSETQRNKGNFPGRFSGRQFSNSRSEMNVSTLELGDSALYLCASSSLVGPNTGELFFGEGSRLTVL.

This clonotype was seen a handful of times. The chain joins TRBV5-1 to TRBJ1-1; no reliable D call. The CDR3 sequence is 12 residues long. V dropped 4 bases and J dropped 8 bases, with 12 bases sitting between them. The germline CDR1 and CDR2 sequences are SGHRS and YFSETQ. This CDR3 reads CASSPGGREAFF. The CDR3 DNA reads as TGCGCCAGCAGCCCAGGAGGGAGGGAAGCTTTCTTT.

This clonotype occurred a few times. The genes are TRBV6-1 and TRBJ1-5; D is uncertain. Trimming removed 3 bases from V and 7 bases from J, with 7 bases in between. From germline, CDR1 is MNHNS and CDR2 SASEGT. The length of the CDR3 is 12 residues. The CDR3 loop reads CASSDGLQPQHF. The CDR3 nucleotides are TGTGCCAGCAGTGACGGGCTACAGCCCCAGCATTTT.

The chain has TRBV2 and TRBJ1-1, with D possibly matching TRBD1 (5 bases). This CDR3 comprises 15 residues. Trimming took off 0 bases at V and 5 bases at J, with 13 bases between the two ends. CDR1 SNHLY and CDR2 FYNNEI come from the germline V gene. CDR3 nucleotide sequence: TGTGCCAGCAGTGAAGCGGGAGGGGCGAGGACTGAAGCTTTCTTT. Amino acid sequence: CASSEAGGARTEAFF.

This clonotype was detected ten times or more. V and J are TRBV3-1 and TRBJ1-5; D is unresolved. Per germline, CDR1 LGHDT and CDR2 YNNKEL (reference sequence). CDR3 size: 15 residues. V gave up 1 base and J gave up 4 bases, with 11 bases separating them. As DNA, the CDR3 is TGTGCCAGCAGCCAAGGGGCACAGATGAATCAGCCCCAGCATTTT. Translating gives CASSQGAQMNQPQHF.

The chain joins TRBV7-2 to TRBJ2-3; 8 bases map to TRBD2. With 1 base clipped from V and 5 bases from J, the junction kept 5 bases outside the gene matches. Germline lookup yields CDR1 SGHTA and CDR2 FQGNSA. There are 15 residues in the CDR3. CDR3 loop: CASSLELAVIDTQYF. CDR3 nucleotides: TGTGCCAGCAGCTTAGAACTAGCGGTTATAGATACGCAGTATTTT.

This clonotype showed up just a few times. V usage is TRBV6-6 and J usage is TRBJ1-5, with a weak D call TRBD1 (6 bases). CDR3 length: 11 residues. Germline values: CDR1 MNHNY, CDR2 SVGAGI (reference sequence). V was cut by 6 bases and J by 8 bases, with 8 bases left in between. The CDR3 sequence is CASRRGKPQHF. The CDR3 nucleotides are TGTGCCAGCAGGAGGGGGAAGCCCCAGCATTTT.

This chain links TRBV14 with TRBJ2-5, with TRBD2 identical over 9 bases. After removal of 2 bases from V and 7 bases from J, the junction contained 11 bases not matched to a gene. The germline gives CDR1 SGHDN, CDR2 FVKESK. The CDR3 runs to 16 residues. The CDR3 sequence is CASSQTVRLAEGTQYF. DNA for the CDR3: TGTGCCAGCAGCCAAACGGTACGACTAGCGGAAGGGACCCAGTACTTC.

The chain employs TRBV18 and TRBJ2-5; weak D call: TRBD2 (5 bases). Trimming removed 3 bases from V and 4 bases from J, with 15 bases in between. CDR3 length: 15 residues. CDR1 and CDR2 from the germline V gene are KGHSH and LQKENI. CDR3 bases: TGTGCCAGCTCACCTCGGATCCCCGAGGGAGAGACCCAGTACTTC. This codes for CASSPRIPEGETQYF.

CDR3 in amino acids: CASSPRTGWHEQYF. The CDR3 nucleotides are TGTGCCAGCAGCCCACGGACAGGGTGGCACGAGCAGTACTTC. The chain uses TRBV7-2 and TRBJ2-7, with 8 bases lining up with TRBD1. The ends lost 5 bases at V and 5 bases at J; junction bases unmatched: 8. This CDR3 is 14 amino acids long. Germline CDR1 is SGHTA and CDR2 is FQGNSA.

The chain combines TRBV12-3 or TRBV12-4 with TRBJ2-5; 8 bases match TRBD2. Trimming took 3 bases from V and 2 from J; bases not matched to a gene: 5. The CDR3 is made up of 15 amino acids. CDR3 nucleotide sequence: TGTGCCAGCAGTTTTCAACTAGCGGTACAAGAGACCCAGTACTTC. This translates into CASSFQLAVQETQYF.